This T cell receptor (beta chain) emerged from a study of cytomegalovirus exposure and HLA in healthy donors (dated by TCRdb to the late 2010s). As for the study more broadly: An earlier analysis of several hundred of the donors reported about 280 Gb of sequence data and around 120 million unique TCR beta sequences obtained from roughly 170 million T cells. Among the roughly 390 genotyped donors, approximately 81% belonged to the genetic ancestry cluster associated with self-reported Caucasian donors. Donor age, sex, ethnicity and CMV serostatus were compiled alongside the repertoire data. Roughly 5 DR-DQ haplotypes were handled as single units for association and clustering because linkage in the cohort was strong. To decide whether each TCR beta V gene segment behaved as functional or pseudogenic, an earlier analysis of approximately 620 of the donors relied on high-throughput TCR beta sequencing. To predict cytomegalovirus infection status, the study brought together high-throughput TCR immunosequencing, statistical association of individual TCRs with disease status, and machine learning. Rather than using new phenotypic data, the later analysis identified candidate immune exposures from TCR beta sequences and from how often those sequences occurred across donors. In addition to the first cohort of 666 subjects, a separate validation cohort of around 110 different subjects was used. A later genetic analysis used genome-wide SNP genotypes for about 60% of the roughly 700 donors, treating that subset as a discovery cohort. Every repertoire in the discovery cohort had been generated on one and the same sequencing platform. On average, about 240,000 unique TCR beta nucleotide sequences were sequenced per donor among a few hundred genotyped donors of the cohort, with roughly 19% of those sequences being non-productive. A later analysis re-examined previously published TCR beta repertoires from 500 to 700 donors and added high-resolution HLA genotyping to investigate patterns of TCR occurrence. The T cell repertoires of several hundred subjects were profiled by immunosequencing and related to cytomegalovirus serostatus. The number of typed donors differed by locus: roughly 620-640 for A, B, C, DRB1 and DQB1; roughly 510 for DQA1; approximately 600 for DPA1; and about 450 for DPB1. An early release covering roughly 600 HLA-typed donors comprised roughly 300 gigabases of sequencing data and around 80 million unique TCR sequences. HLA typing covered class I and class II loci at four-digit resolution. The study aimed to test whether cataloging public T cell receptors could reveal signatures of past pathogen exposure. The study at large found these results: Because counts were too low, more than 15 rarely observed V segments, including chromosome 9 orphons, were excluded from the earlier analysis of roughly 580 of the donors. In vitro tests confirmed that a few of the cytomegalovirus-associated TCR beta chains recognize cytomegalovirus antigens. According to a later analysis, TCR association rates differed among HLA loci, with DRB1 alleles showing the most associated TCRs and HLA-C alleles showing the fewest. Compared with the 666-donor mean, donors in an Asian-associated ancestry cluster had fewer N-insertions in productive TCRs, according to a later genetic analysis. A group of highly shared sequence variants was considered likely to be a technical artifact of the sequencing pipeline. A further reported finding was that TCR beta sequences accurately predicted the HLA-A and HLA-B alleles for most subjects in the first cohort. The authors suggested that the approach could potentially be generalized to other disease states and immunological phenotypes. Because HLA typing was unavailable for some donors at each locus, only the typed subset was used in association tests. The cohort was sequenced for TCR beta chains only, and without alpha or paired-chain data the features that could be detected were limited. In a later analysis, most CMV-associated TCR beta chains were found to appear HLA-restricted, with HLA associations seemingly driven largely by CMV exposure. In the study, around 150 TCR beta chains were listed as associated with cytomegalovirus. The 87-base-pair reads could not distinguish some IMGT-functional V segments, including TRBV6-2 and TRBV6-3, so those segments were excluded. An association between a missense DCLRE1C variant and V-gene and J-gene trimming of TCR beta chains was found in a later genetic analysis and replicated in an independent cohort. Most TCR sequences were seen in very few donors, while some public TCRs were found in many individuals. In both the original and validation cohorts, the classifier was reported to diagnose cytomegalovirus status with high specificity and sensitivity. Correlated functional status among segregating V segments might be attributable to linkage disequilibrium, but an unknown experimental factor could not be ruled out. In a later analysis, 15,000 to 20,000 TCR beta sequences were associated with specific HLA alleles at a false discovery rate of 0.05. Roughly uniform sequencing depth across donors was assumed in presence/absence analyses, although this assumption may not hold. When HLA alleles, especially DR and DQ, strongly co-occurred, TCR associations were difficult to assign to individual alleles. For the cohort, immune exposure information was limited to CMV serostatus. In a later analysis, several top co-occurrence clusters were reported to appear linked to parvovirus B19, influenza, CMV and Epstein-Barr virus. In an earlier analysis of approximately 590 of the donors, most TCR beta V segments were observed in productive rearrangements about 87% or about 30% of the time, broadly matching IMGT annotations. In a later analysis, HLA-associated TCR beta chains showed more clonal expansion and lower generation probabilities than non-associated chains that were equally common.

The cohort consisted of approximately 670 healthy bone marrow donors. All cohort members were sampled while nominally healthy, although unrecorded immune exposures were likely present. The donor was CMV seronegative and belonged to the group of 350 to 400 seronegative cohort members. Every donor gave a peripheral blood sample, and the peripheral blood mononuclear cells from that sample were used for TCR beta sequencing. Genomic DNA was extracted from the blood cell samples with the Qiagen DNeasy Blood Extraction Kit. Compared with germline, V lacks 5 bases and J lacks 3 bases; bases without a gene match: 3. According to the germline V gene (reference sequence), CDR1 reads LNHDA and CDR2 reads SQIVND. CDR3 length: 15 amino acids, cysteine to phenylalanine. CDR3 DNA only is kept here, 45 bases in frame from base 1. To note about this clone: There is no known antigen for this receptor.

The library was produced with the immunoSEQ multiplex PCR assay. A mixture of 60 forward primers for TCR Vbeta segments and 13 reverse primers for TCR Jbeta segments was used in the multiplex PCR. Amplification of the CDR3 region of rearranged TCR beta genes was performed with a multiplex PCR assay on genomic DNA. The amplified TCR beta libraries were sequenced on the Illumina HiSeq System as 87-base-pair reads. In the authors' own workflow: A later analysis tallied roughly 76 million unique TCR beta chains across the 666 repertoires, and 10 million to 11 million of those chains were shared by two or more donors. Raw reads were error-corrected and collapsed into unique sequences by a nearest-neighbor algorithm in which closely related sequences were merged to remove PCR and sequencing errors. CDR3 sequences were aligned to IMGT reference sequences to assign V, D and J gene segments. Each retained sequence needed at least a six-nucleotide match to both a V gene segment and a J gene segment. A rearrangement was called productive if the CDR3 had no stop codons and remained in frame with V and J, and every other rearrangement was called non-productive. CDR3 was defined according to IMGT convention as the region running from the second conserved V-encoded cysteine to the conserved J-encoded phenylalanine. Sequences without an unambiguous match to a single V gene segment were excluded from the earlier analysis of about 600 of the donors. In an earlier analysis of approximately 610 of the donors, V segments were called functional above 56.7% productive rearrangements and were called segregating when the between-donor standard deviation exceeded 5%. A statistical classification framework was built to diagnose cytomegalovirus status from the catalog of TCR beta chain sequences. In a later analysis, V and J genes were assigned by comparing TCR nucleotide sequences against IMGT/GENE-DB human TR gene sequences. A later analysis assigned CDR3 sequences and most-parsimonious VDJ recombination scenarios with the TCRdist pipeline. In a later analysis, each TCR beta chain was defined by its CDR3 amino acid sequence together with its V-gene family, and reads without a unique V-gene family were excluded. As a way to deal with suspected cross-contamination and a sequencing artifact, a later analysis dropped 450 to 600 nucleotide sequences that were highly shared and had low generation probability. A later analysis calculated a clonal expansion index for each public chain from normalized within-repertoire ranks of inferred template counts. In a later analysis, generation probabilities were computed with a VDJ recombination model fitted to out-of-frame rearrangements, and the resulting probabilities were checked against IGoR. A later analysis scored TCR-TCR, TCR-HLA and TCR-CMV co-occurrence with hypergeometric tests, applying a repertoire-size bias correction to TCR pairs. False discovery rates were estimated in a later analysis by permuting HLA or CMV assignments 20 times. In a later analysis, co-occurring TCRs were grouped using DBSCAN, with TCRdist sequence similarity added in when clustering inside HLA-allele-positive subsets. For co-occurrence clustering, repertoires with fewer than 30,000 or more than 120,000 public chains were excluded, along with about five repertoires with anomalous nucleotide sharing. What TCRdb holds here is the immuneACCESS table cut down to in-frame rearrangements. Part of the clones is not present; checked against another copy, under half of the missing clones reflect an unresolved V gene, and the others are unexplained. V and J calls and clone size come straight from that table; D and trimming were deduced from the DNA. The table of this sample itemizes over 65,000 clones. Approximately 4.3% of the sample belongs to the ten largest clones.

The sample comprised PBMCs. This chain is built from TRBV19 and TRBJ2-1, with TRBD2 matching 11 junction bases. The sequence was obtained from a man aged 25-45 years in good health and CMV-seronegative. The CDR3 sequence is CASSLLAGGYNEQFF. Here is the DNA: TGTGCCAGTAGTCTTCTAGCGGGAGGCTACAATGAGCAGTTCTTC.